The T cell receptor beta chain described here comes from a study of early T cells in non-severe SARS-CoV-2 infection. Background on the study: Sequencing targeted bulk RNA from unsorted whole blood, leaving chains unpaired.

Unique molecular identifiers were affixed to single, distinct cDNA molecules. TCRdb itself ran the 5' RACE reads through MiXCR, one entry per CDR3 protein. This table holds 35,000 to 45,000 distinct CDR3 sequences, less than 8% found once. This clonotype was seen at least ten times. Its target is unknown. Findings of the study overall: Matching against VDJdb likely underestimated virus-specific expansions, favoring anti-spike CD8.

The V gene lost 4 bases and the J gene lost 0 bases, with 16 bases spanning the gap. CDR3 length equals 17 residues. The chain carries TRBV12-3 or TRBV12-4 and TRBJ1-3; D remains ambiguous. The TCR comes from an adult who was a healthcare worker with PCR-confirmed SARS-CoV-2 infection or an uninfected control (not recorded which). The sequenced sample was whole blood, obtained at baseline. CDR3 sequence: CASSSRHDLSSGNTIYF. DNA of the CDR3: TGTGCCAGCAGTTCCAGACACGACTTATCCTCTGGAAACACCATATATTTT.